These T cell receptor beta chains were read from a single sample in a study of T and B cells in COVID-19 patients. TCRdb fed the multiplex PCR reads into MiXCR, producing one record per CDR3 protein. Seen here are 8,500 to 13,000 distinct CDR3 sequences, under 35% observed once, and the top ten hold roughly 13%. The sample was blood. The receptors come from a human donor with active COVID-19. Both conserved end residues are part of each CDR3. A D gene is named only where the DNA matches it firmly. Some rows have no size entry. The others give once, few or many, or a class for an expanded clone.

V gene	CDR3 length	D gene	clone size	J gene	CDR3 DNA	CDR3 protein
TRBV5-1	17	NA	few	TRBJ2-3	TGCGCCAGCAGCTTGAGTGGGGTTCTTTCTAGCACAGATACGCAGTATTTT	CASSLSGVLSSTDTQYF
TRBV27	18	TRBD2	medium-sized	TRBJ2-3	TGTGCCAGCAGTTACCACCGTAGCGGGGGAGCTAGCACAGATACGCAGTATTTT	CASSYHRSGGASTDTQYF
TRBV24-1	16	NA	NA	TRBJ2-7	TGTGCCACCAGTGCCACAGGGCGAACTTTCTTCTACGAGCAGTACTTC	CATSATGRTFFYEQYF
TRBV7-2	11	NA	NA	TRBJ2-1	TGTGCCAGCACGGCCGACAATGAGCAGTTCTTC	CASTADNEQFF
TRBV6-5	19	TRBD1	NA	TRBJ2-5	TGTGCCAGCAGCCCACTTACAGAGGGACAGGGGCCCCCTCAAGAGACCCAGTACTTC	CASSPLTEGQGPPQETQYF
TRBV7-9	13	NA	NA	TRBJ2-1	TGTGCCAGCAGCTTAGTTGGTTACAATGAGCAGTTCTTC	CASSLVGYNEQFF
TRBV18	15	TRBD1	NA	TRBJ1-5	TGTGCCAGCTCACCCGGCGGGACAGGGGTTCAGCCCCAGCATTTT	CASSPGGTGVQPQHF
TRBV5-1	15	TRBD1	few	TRBJ2-2	TGCGCCAGCAGCTTGCCAGGGGGCGGCACCGGGGAGCTGTTTTTT	CASSLPGGGTGELFF
TRBV12-3/TRBV12-4	16	NA	NA	TRBJ2-7	TGTGCCAGCACCAATCCACAGGCAGGGTTCTCCTACGAGCAGTACTTC	CASTNPQAGFSYEQYF
TRBV12-3/TRBV12-4	15	NA	NA	TRBJ2-1	TGTGCCAGCAGTTTACTAGCGTGGGGTTACAATGAGCAGTTCTTC	CASSLLAWGYNEQFF
TRBV27	11	NA	NA	TRBJ1-3	TGTGCCAGCAGCCGAGGAAACACCAAATATTTT	CASSRGNTKYF
TRBV18	16	NA	few	TRBJ2-2	TGTGCCAGCTCTCTCGAACTTAGCTCGAACACCGGGGAGCTGTTTTTT	CASSLELSSNTGELFF
TRBV30	11	NA	medium-sized	TRBJ2-5	TGTGCCTGTCAGGGGCAAGAGACCCAGTACTTC	CACQGQETQYF
TRBV29-1	13	NA	large	TRBJ2-3	TGCACCGTCGAACGACAGGTCACAGATACGCAGTATTTT	CTVERQVTDTQYF
TRBV29-1	12	NA	medium-sized	TRBJ1-3	TGCAGCGTTGAAGGTTCTGGAAACACCATATATTTT	CSVEGSGNTIYF
TRBV29-1	12	NA	medium-sized	TRBJ1-5	TGCAGCGTTTCTACAGGGTCTCAGCCCCAGCATTTT	CSVSTGSQPQHF
TRBV6-5	14	NA	NA	TRBJ2-1	TGTGCCAGCAGTTACGAGGGGCCCCTTCGGGAGCAGTTCTTC	CASSYEGPLREQFF
TRBV19	14	NA	NA	TRBJ1-5	TGTGCCAGTAGTACACCCAGGGGCGATCAGCCCCAGCATTTT	CASSTPRGDQPQHF
TRBV20-1	13	NA	NA	TRBJ2-3	TGCAGTGCTGGGGCCCCTAACACAGATACGCAGTATTTT	CSAGAPNTDTQYF
TRBV27	14	NA	NA	TRBJ2-3	TGTGCCAGCAGTCAACGGATGAGCACAGATACGCAGTATTTT	CASSQRMSTDTQYF
TRBV7-2	19	TRBD2	few	TRBJ2-3	TGTGCCAGCAGCTTAGGCCCACTGACTAGCGGGGGCACCCGAAGCACGCAGTATTTT	CASSLGPLTSGGTRSTQYF
TRBV5-1	14	TRBD1	NA	TRBJ2-5	TGCGCCAGCAGCCCTGACAGGGGTGGGGAGACCCAGTACTTC	CASSPDRGGETQYF
TRBV7-6	15	NA	few	TRBJ2-3	TGTGCCAGCAGCTTAGCGGCGTTAGCTACAGATACGCAGTATTTT	CASSLAALATDTQYF
TRBV27	17	TRBD2	few	TRBJ2-1	TGTGCCAGCAGTTTACGGTTTAGCGGGGGATCCTACAATGAGCAGTTCTTC	CASSLRFSGGSYNEQFF
TRBV20-1	14	NA	few	TRBJ2-5	TGCAGTGCTAAGACAGGGAGGCTCCAAGAGACCCAGTACTTC	CSAKTGRLQETQYF
TRBV6-1	14	NA	few	TRBJ1-5	TGTGCCAGCAGTGAAAACAGTAGCAATCAGCCCCAGCATTTT	CASSENSSNQPQHF
TRBV13	20	NA	NA	TRBJ2-7	TGTGCCAGCAGCCAACCCTATACAAAACGCGGGTTACGCTCCTACAATGAGCAGTACTTC	CASSQPYTKRGLRSYNEQYF
TRBV19	13	NA	NA	TRBJ1-1	TGTGCCAGTAAGGGCAGGGAGGGGACTGAAGCTTTCTTT	CASKGREGTEAFF
TRBV5-1	14	TRBD2	NA	TRBJ2-5	TGCGCCAGCAGCTTAGGGACTAGCGAAGAGACCCAGTACTTC	CASSLGTSEETQYF
TRBV15	19	TRBD1	few	TRBJ1-5	TGTGCCACCAGCAGAGAGGTTGGAGCAGGGGGAGAGGGCAATCAGCCCCAGCATTTT	CATSREVGAGGEGNQPQHF
TRBV20-1	12	NA	NA	TRBJ2-5	TGCAGTGCTAGGGGGCCGCGAGAGACCCAGTACTTC	CSARGPRETQYF
TRBV15	14	TRBD1	few	TRBJ1-6	TGTGCCACCAGGGCAGGGACAGGGGTTTCACCCCTCCACTTT	CATRAGTGVSPLHF
TRBV6-5	16	NA	medium-sized	TRBJ2-2	TGTGCCAGCAGTGTGACTCCGGGACTCTACACCGGGGAGCTGTTTTTT	CASSVTPGLYTGELFF
TRBV13	13	TRBD1	few	TRBJ1-1	TGTGCCAGCAGAAGACAGGGCGGGTCTGAAGCTTTCTTT	CASRRQGGSEAFF
TRBV13	14	TRBD1	NA	TRBJ2-4	TGTGCCAGCAGCCTCACAGGGGAGATGGACATTCAGTACTTC	CASSLTGEMDIQYF
TRBV19	14	TRBD1	medium-sized	TRBJ1-4	TGTGCCACGAAGGGGGCAGGACGTAATGAAAAACTGTTTTTT	CATKGAGRNEKLFF
TRBV15	13	NA	few	TRBJ1-1	TGTGCCACCAGCAGAGATCGGGGCAGCCAAGCTTTCTTT	CATSRDRGSQAFF
TRBV27	14	TRBD2	few	TRBJ2-7	TGTGCCAGCAGTTCAGCGGGGGGTCTTGACGAGCAGTACTTC	CASSSAGGLDEQYF
TRBV6-1	13	TRBD1	few	TRBJ1-2	TGTGCCAGCAAGACGGGACAGTACTATGGCTACACCTTC	CASKTGQYYGYTF
TRBV13	14	TRBD1	NA	TRBJ1-2	TGTGCCAGCAGCCGATCGGGACAGTTCTATGGCTACACCTTC	CASSRSGQFYGYTF
TRBV24-1	15	TRBD1	NA	TRBJ2-7	TGTGCCACCAGCGGGGGGGGGACAGGGGCTTACGAGCAGTACTTC	CATSGGGTGAYEQYF
TRBV7-2	15	NA	few	TRBJ2-1	TGTGCCAGCAGCTTAGATGGGGGGAGGTACAATGAGCAGTTCTTC	CASSLDGGRYNEQFF
TRBV20-1	14	TRBD1	NA	TRBJ1-2	TGCAGTGCTACTGGCGGACAGGGGAACTATGGCTACACCTTC	CSATGGQGNYGYTF
TRBV10-3	13	TRBD1	NA	TRBJ2-7	TGTGCCATCAGACCGGGACAGATGTACGAGCAGTACTTC	CAIRPGQMYEQYF
TRBV19	14	NA	medium-sized	TRBJ2-7	TGTGCCAGTAGCCAAAGGGCCGGGAACTACGAGCAGTACTTC	CASSQRAGNYEQYF
TRBV19	14	NA	NA	TRBJ1-5	TGTGCCAGTAGAACAACAAGTAGCAATCAGCCCCAGCATTTT	CASRTTSSNQPQHF
TRBV6-5	14	TRBD1	medium-sized	TRBJ2-7	TGTGCCAGCAGTTACTGGCAGGGGGCCTTTGAGCAGTACTTC	CASSYWQGAFEQYF
TRBV7-6	15	NA	few	TRBJ2-2	TGTGCCAGCAGCCCTAGCGCTTCGAACACCGGGGAGCTGTTTTTT	CASSPSASNTGELFF
TRBV6-2/TRBV6-3	14	TRBD1	NA	TRBJ1-1	TGTGCCAGCACCATCGGACAGGGCCTCACTGAAGCTTTCTTT	CASTIGQGLTEAFF
TRBV5-4	14	NA	NA	TRBJ2-1	TGTGCCAGCAGCCGGAGGCAGCGCGGCGATGAGCAGTTCTTC	CASSRRQRGDEQFF
TRBV19	16	TRBD2	medium-sized	TRBJ2-3	TGTGCCAGTAGTAAGGCTAGCGGGGGGCACACAGATACGCAGTATTTT	CASSKASGGHTDTQYF
TRBV27	15	TRBD1	few	TRBJ1-2	TGTGCCAGCAGACCCACAGGGGCGGTTAACTATGGCTACACCTTC	CASRPTGAVNYGYTF
TRBV19	15	NA	medium-sized	TRBJ1-6	TGTGCCAGTAGTATAGTGGGACCGAGGGGTTCACCCCTCCACTTT	CASSIVGPRGSPLHF
TRBV6-1	13	NA	few	TRBJ2-5	TGTGCCAGCAGGACTCTGTACCAAGAGACCCAGTACTTC	CASRTLYQETQYF
TRBV6-5	14	TRBD1	few	TRBJ1-3	TGTGCCAGCAGTTCTCAGGGGGCTCGAAACACCATATATTTT	CASSSQGARNTIYF
TRBV30	17	TRBD1	NA	TRBJ1-1	TGTGCCTGGAGTGTACTAGGGCCGGGACAGGGAAAAACTGAAGCTTTCTTT	CAWSVLGPGQGKTEAFF
TRBV20-1	14	TRBD2	NA	TRBJ2-1	TGCAGTGCCGCCGGGACTAGCGGAAAGAATGAGCAGTTCTTC	CSAAGTSGKNEQFF
TRBV10-3	14	TRBD1	NA	TRBJ1-6	TGTGCCATAGGGACAGGGGGTAATAATTCACCCCTCCACTTT	CAIGTGGNNSPLHF